The rows below give T cell receptor beta chains drawn from one sample of a study of Ad26.COV2.S vaccination and SARS-CoV-2 variants. Clones were sequenced by immunoSEQ multiplex PCR, and TCRdb holds only the in-frame ones, with some missing. The data contain approximately 420,000 clones, 88% of them singletons. The material sequenced was peripheral blood, taken in a trial of Ad26.COV2.S vaccine versus placebo. All receptors come from a person aged 18-60 years who received the Ad26.COV2.S COVID-19 vaccine or a placebo. CDR3s include the opening cysteine and the closing phenylalanine or tryptophan. A D gene is named only where the DNA matches it firmly. Rows give clone size only sometimes, using once, few, many, or a class for an expanded clone.

CDR3: CASTGQGAFVSYNEQFF
DNA: TGTGCCAGCACCGGACAGGGGGCGTTTGTATCCTACAATGAGCAGTTCTTC
V: TRBV5-7
D: TRBD1
size: once
J: TRBJ2-1

CDR3: CASRDRGLREKLFF
DNA: TGTGCCAGCAGGGACAGGGGATTACGTGAAAAACTGTTTTTT
V: TRBV6-6
D: TRBD1
size: -
J: TRBJ1-4

CDR3: CASSQDARTGGSNQPQHF
DNA: TGCGCCAGCAGCCAAGATGCCCGGACAGGTGGTAGCAATCAGCCCCAGCATTTT
V: TRBV4-3
D: TRBD1
size: -
J: TRBJ1-5

CDR3: CASSFKRELYQETQYF
DNA: TGTGCCAGCAGCTTTAAGCGGGAGCTGTACCAAGAGACCCAGTACTTC
V: TRBV5-4
D: TRBD2
size: -
J: TRBJ2-5

CDR3: CASSIDRGPSYEQYF
DNA: TGTGCCAGCAGCATCGACAGGGGGCCCTCCTACGAGCAGTACTTC
V: TRBV7-3
D: TRBD1
size: -
J: TRBJ2-7

CDR3: CASSQVIGSETQYF
DNA: TGCGCCAGCAGCCAAGTCATAGGGTCAGAGACCCAGTACTTC
V: TRBV4-3
D: -
size: -
J: TRBJ2-5

CDR3: CASSFETSESSTDTQYF
DNA: TGTGCCAGCAGTTTTGAAACTAGCGAGTCTAGCACAGATACGCAGTATTTT
V: TRBV28
D: TRBD2
size: -
J: TRBJ2-3

CDR3: CSVENANYGYTF
DNA: TGCAGCGTTGAGAATGCTAACTATGGCTACACCTTC
V: TRBV29-1
D: -
size: once
J: TRBJ1-2

CDR3: CASSPGTGVSKNIQYF
DNA: TGTGCCAGCTCACCCGGGACAGGGGTTAGCAAAAACATTCAGTACTTC
V: TRBV18
D: TRBD1
size: -
J: TRBJ2-4

CDR3: CASSFSGRDNEKLFF
DNA: TGTGCCAGCAGCTTCTCAGGCAGGGATAATGAAAAACTGTTTTTT
V: TRBV7-9
D: -
size: -
J: TRBJ1-4

CDR3: CASSPSAGQGLEQYF
DNA: TGTGCCAGCTCACCAAGTGCGGGACAGGGACTCGAGCAGTACTTC
V: TRBV18
D: TRBD1
size: -
J: TRBJ2-7

CDR3: CASSLGAPGQGTQYF
DNA: TGCGCCAGCAGCTTGGGAGCCCCCGGGCAAGGAACCCAGTACTTC
V: TRBV5-1
D: -
size: -
J: TRBJ2-5

CDR3: CASSSSSLYEQYF
DNA: TGCGCCAGCAGCTCGTCTAGTCTCTACGAGCAGTACTTC
V: TRBV5-1
D: -
size: once
J: TRBJ2-7

CDR3: CASSQGAPDPIQPQHF
DNA: TGCGCCAGCAGCCAAGGGGCCCCAGACCCCATTCAGCCCCAGCATTTT
V: TRBV4-1
D: -
size: -
J: TRBJ1-5

CDR3: CASSLLGGGGNEQFF
DNA: TGTGCCAGCAGCTTGTTGGGAGGCGGGGGCAATGAGCAGTTCTTC
V: TRBV11-2
D: TRBD2
size: -
J: TRBJ2-1

CDR3: CASSLGQAPNYGYTF
DNA: TGTGCCAGCAGCTTGGGACAGGCTCCCAACTATGGCTACACCTTC
V: TRBV5-6
D: -
size: -
J: TRBJ1-2

CDR3: CASSSPGYEQYF
DNA: TGTGCCAGCAGCTCCCCCGGCTACGAGCAGTACTTC
V: TRBV5-5
D: -
size: -
J: TRBJ2-7

CDR3: CASSGSDPSGTYNEQFF
DNA: TGTGCCAGCAGCGGCTCCGATCCTAGCGGTACCTACAATGAGCAGTTCTTC
V: TRBV9
D: TRBD2
size: few
J: TRBJ2-1

CDR3: CASSYSGWDRETQYF
DNA: TGTGCCAGCAGTTACTCGGGCTGGGATCGAGAGACCCAGTACTTC
V: TRBV6-6
D: -
size: -
J: TRBJ2-5

CDR3: CASSPRTGPKETQYF
DNA: TGTGCCAGTAGTCCCAGGACAGGGCCCAAAGAGACCCAGTACTTC
V: TRBV19
D: TRBD1
size: -
J: TRBJ2-5

CDR3: CASSFSGPTPYEQYF
DNA: TGTGCCAGCAGTTTCTCGGGACCAACCCCATACGAGCAGTACTTC
V: TRBV27
D: -
size: -
J: TRBJ2-7

CDR3: CASSRDRDGYNEQFF
DNA: TGTGCCAGTAGCCGAGACAGGGATGGGTACAATGAGCAGTTCTTC
V: TRBV19
D: TRBD1
size: -
J: TRBJ2-1

CDR3: CASSLRGDPYEQYF
DNA: TGTGCCAGCAGTCTCCGAGGGGATCCCTACGAGCAGTACTTC
V: TRBV27
D: -
size: -
J: TRBJ2-7

CDR3: CASSSPLSPTDTQYF
DNA: TGTGCCAGCAGCTCCCCCCTAAGCCCGACAGATACGCAGTATTTT
V: TRBV5-6
D: -
size: -
J: TRBJ2-3

CDR3: CASSDPTAGETQYF
DNA: TGTGCCAGTAGTGATCCAACCGCCGGAGAGACCCAGTACTTC
V: TRBV19
D: -
size: -
J: TRBJ2-5

CDR3: CASSWSLEQYF
DNA: TGTGCCAGCAGCTGGTCCTTAGAGCAGTACTTC
V: TRBV7-9
D: -
size: -
J: TRBJ2-7

CDR3: CASSAFQGANEKLFF
DNA: TGTGCCAGCAGCGCCTTCCAGGGGGCTAATGAAAAACTGTTTTTT
V: TRBV7-9
D: TRBD1
size: -
J: TRBJ1-4

CDR3: CASNTVYNSPLHF
DNA: TGTGCCAGTAACACCGTCTATAATTCACCCCTCCACTTT
V: TRBV19
D: -
size: once
J: TRBJ1-6

CDR3: CASSAGGGEKLFF
DNA: TGTGCCAGCAGCGCAGGGGGTGGCGAAAAACTGTTTTTT
V: TRBV9
D: TRBD1
size: once
J: TRBJ1-4

CDR3: CSASALKPGDTGELFF
DNA: TGCAGTGCTAGTGCCTTAAAACCCGGGGACACCGGGGAGCTGTTTTTT
V: TRBV20-1
D: -
size: -
J: TRBJ2-2

CDR3: CASSYDRDQPPLHF
DNA: TGTGCCAGCAGTTACGACAGGGACCAACCCCCCCTCCACTTT
V: TRBV6-5
D: TRBD1
size: -
J: TRBJ1-6

CDR3: CASSERVIGETQYF
DNA: TGCGCCAGCAGTGAAAGGGTAATCGGCGAGACCCAGTACTTC
V: TRBV5-1
D: -
size: -
J: TRBJ2-5

CDR3: CASSLWDDRYNEQFF
DNA: TGTGCCAGCAGCTTATGGGACGACCGATACAATGAGCAGTTCTTC
V: TRBV9
D: -
size: once
J: TRBJ2-1

CDR3: CASSARQGKDEQFF
DNA: TGCGCCAGCAGCGCGAGACAGGGTAAGGATGAGCAGTTCTTC
V: TRBV4-1
D: TRBD1
size: once
J: TRBJ2-1

CDR3: CASSTTGTGSYNEQFF
DNA: TGTGCCAGCAGCACCACCGGGACAGGGTCCTACAATGAGCAGTTCTTC
V: TRBV9
D: TRBD1
size: -
J: TRBJ2-1

CDR3: CASNYRQGNLYGYTF
DNA: TGTGCCAGCAACTACAGACAGGGCAACCTCTATGGCTACACCTTC
V: TRBV9
D: TRBD1
size: -
J: TRBJ1-2

CDR3: CASSQGLVNYGYTF
DNA: TGCGCCAGCAGCCAAGGGCTGGTTAACTATGGCTACACCTTC
V: TRBV4-1
D: -
size: -
J: TRBJ1-2

CDR3: CASSFGQGVGDTQYF
DNA: TGTGCCAGCAGCTTCGGACAGGGTGTTGGGGATACGCAGTATTTT
V: TRBV7-3
D: TRBD1
size: -
J: TRBJ2-3

CDR3: CASSYPRENIQYF
DNA: TGTGCCAGCAGTTACCCACGGGAAAACATTCAGTACTTC
V: TRBV28
D: -
size: -
J: TRBJ2-4

CDR3: CASRMAGDTGELFF
DNA: TGTGCCAGCAGGATGGCAGGGGACACCGGGGAGCTGTTTTTT
V: TRBV7-2
D: -
size: -
J: TRBJ2-2

CDR3: CASSQSWTANTEAFF
DNA: TGCGCCAGCAGCCAATCCTGGACAGCTAACACTGAAGCTTTCTTT
V: TRBV4-1
D: -
size: -
J: TRBJ1-1

CDR3: CASRDNTGELFF
DNA: TGTGCCAGCAGGGACAACACCGGGGAGCTGTTTTTT
V: TRBV11-3
D: -
size: -
J: TRBJ2-2

CDR3: CASSPSGRPSNQPQHF
DNA: TGTGCCAGCTCACCATCGGGACGACCCAGCAATCAGCCCCAGCATTTT
V: TRBV18
D: -
size: -
J: TRBJ1-5

CDR3: CASSALGNTEAFF
DNA: TGTGCCAGCAGTGCACTTGGAAACACTGAAGCTTTCTTT
V: TRBV12-3/TRBV12-4
D: -
size: -
J: TRBJ1-1

CDR3: CASSPLLATNEKLFF
DNA: TGTGCCAGCAGTCCCCTGCTTGCAACTAATGAAAAACTGTTTTTT
V: TRBV6-6
D: -
size: -
J: TRBJ1-4

CDR3: CASSLAGQREQFF
DNA: TGTGCCAGCAGCTTAGCCGGGCAACGTGAGCAGTTCTTC
V: TRBV7-8
D: -
size: -
J: TRBJ2-1

CDR3: CASSRLAGASTGELFF
DNA: TGTGCCAGCAGCCGACTAGCGGGGGCAAGCACCGGGGAGCTGTTTTTT
V: TRBV2
D: TRBD2
size: -
J: TRBJ2-2

CDR3: CASSVWTGASGNTIYF
DNA: TGTGCCAGCAGCGTTTGGACGGGAGCCTCTGGAAACACCATATATTTT
V: TRBV9
D: -
size: once
J: TRBJ1-3

CDR3: CASSKVGGPQETQYF
DNA: TGTGCCAGCAGCAAAGTCGGAGGACCCCAAGAGACCCAGTACTTC
V: TRBV21-1
D: -
size: -
J: TRBJ2-5

CDR3: CASSPGQGGYEQYF
DNA: TGTGCCAGCAGCCCCGGACAGGGAGGGTACGAGCAGTACTTC
V: TRBV5-4
D: -
size: -
J: TRBJ2-7

CDR3: CASSLTGTSGGEQYF
DNA: TGTGCCAGCAGTTTAACCGGGACTAGCGGGGGAGAGCAGTACTTC
V: TRBV6-5
D: TRBD2
size: -
J: TRBJ2-7